What follows describes a single T cell receptor beta chain. Its target is not known. One end of the junction is discordant with germline, which a read error may explain. The data are from a study of blood T cells in healthy people across ages. Study outcomes and limitations: Observed TCR beta diversity per million T cells went down as age went up. This fall followed a roughly linear course with age. Unknown donor CMV status possibly confounded expanded clonotype changes.

Every donor gave around 10 milliliters of peripheral blood. The second PCR ran roughly 6 to 11 cycles with a sample-barcoded 5' primer and J-beta primers. Each cDNA molecule carried a tag from a template-switch adaptor that contained 12 random nucleotides. A single record per CDR3 protein comes from TCRdb applying MiXCR to the 5' RACE reads. The sample yields about 1.1 million distinct CDR3 sequences, under 40% seen once. The TCR originated in a man between 18 and 35 years old in good health. The sequenced material came from blood.

The chain's CDR3 is CAGSLAPGQNYGYTF. The CDR3 region has the DNA TGTGCCGGCAGCTTAGCGCCGGGACAGAACTATGGCTACACCTTC. V and J are TRBV11-2 and TRBJ1-2; 7 nucleotides agree with TRBD1. The CDR3 is 15 residues long. Germline values: CDR1 SGHAT, CDR2 FQNNGV.